These 8 T cell receptor beta chains were sequenced from one sample in a study of T cell responses to AZD1222 COVID-19 vaccine. This table comes from immunoSEQ multiplex PCR, and its TCRdb copy is limited to in-frame clones, with some not included. The repertoire holds fewer than 100,000 clones, with 87% as singletons. Sequenced material: peripheral blood, taken 28 days after the second AZD1222 dose. The receptors come from an adult who received the AZD1222 COVID-19 vaccine.

The V and J genes are TRBV7-2 and TRBJ1-2; D remains ambiguous. Germline CDR1 is SGHTA and CDR2 is FQGNSA. CDR3 length: 16 amino acids. V gave up 5 bases and J gave up 2 bases, with 18 bases separating them. CDR3 DNA sequence: TGTGCCAGCAGCCATAGAGCCGGGTTCTCAAACTATGGCTACACCTTC. Its translation: CASSHRAGFSNYGYTF.

This chain connects TRBV19 to TRBJ2-7, with D possibly being TRBD2 (5 bases). The germline CDR1 and CDR2 sequences are LNHDA and SQIVND (reference sequence). Trimming removed 3 bases at V and 5 bases at J, with 17 bases between. This CDR3 has 15 amino acids. The CDR3 region is CASSILDSRPDEQYF. The DNA for the CDR3 is TGTGCCAGTAGTATCCTGGACTCCAGACCCGACGAGCAGTACTTC.

This rearrangement joins TRBV10-2 to TRBJ2-2; 9 bases match TRBD2. The CDR3 runs 16 residues. Trimming at V came to 0 bases and at J to 5 bases, leaving 4 bases not matched to a gene. CDR1 WSHSY and CDR2 SAAADI come from the germline V gene. The CDR3 DNA reads TGCGCCAGCAGTGAGTCGATCGGACTAGCGACCGGGGAGCTGTTTTTT. Amino acid sequence: CASSESIGLATGELFF.

The rearrangement joins TRBV6-5 to TRBJ2-7; TRBD1 is a possible D gene (6 bases). Germline V gene sequence: CDR1 MNHEY, CDR2 SVGAGI. CDR3 length: 15 residues. Trimming stripped 2 bases from V and 0 bases from J, with 11 bases between. CDR3 region: CASSYEADSSYEQYF. In DNA form, the CDR3 reads TGTGCCAGCAGTTACGAAGCGGACAGCTCCTACGAGCAGTACTTC.

This clone was observed a single time. V gene TRBV18 combines with J gene TRBJ2-5; the match to TRBD1 covers 8 bases. Trimming took 5 bases from V and 1 from J; bases not matched to a gene: 6. CDR3 length equals 15 residues. Germline V gives CDR1 KGHSH, CDR2 LQKENI. Here the CDR3 reads CASSFQTGGQETQYF. The CDR3 bases are TGTGCCAGCTCATTTCAAACAGGGGGCCAAGAGACCCAGTACTTC.

V gene TRBV30 combines with J gene TRBJ1-2; a weak D match, TRBD1 (5 bases). The CDR3 spans 13 residues. Germline CDR1 is GTSNPN and CDR2 is SVGIG (reference sequence). V lost 0 bases to trimming and J lost 4 bases, with 9 bases between them. The CDR3 bases are TGTGCCTGGAGTGTACAGGCCGTCTATGGCTACACCTTC. As protein: CAWSVQAVYGYTF.

The rearrangement uses TRBV6-5 and TRBJ1-2; no firm D call. There are 16 residues in the CDR3. The V gene's germline CDR1 is MNHEY and CDR2 SVGAGI. V was clipped by 4 bases and J by 4 bases, with 19 bases between them. The CDR3 DNA sequence: TGTGCCAGCAGTTTCCGGGAGCGGGGTTCTCCCTATGGCTACACCTTC. Translation gives CASSFRERGSPYGYTF.

This chain joins TRBV11-3 and TRBJ1-5, with D perhaps matching TRBD1 (5 bases). Germline lookup yields CDR1 SGHNT and CDR2 YENEEA. The CDR3 contains 19 residues. With 0 bases removed from V and 7 bases from J, the gap between germline ends came to 25 bases. The CDR3, as DNA: TGTGCCAGCAGCTTAGAGGGCCAATCGGGACCCTGGGGGAGACAGCCCCAGCATTTT. Translation: CASSLEGQSGPWGRQPQHF.